The table lists the clone carrying this TCR beta chain with a count of one. The data are from a study of blood T cell repertoires in COVID-19. Profiling relied on immunoSEQ multiplex PCR, and the TCRdb table lists in-frame clones only, not all of them. The sample has fewer than 350,000 clones, around 90% seen once. The CDR3 loop spans 12 amino acids. The V end was cut by 4 bases, the J end by 6 bases, with 9 bases between. The germline gives CDR1 SGHAT, CDR2 FQNNGV. The sample taken for sequencing was peripheral blood. The chain uses TRBV11-2 and TRBJ1-2; D is unresolved. This TCR was sampled from a woman aged 30 to 39 with COVID-19, enrolled during active disease. CDR3 DNA: TGTGCCAGCAGCTGGAGGAGTAATGGCTACACCTTC. Its translation is CASSWRSNGYTF.